This T cell receptor beta chain originates from a study of B cell selection in AIRE deficiency. The study's findings and limits: Only 9.3% of around 3,800 shared Treg sequences were patient-specific; about 33% healthy-specific. About 30.6% of healthy-shared Treg TCRbeta sequences appeared in patient Tconv cells. Patient Tconv and Treg cells showed healthy-like TCRBV usage, CDR3 length, diversity.

A note on this clone: Its target is unknown.

The method was immunoSEQ multiplex PCR; TCRdb's version includes in-frame clones alone and lacks a portion of them. This sample has about 18,000 clones; 85% to 95% occur once, and the top ten carry under 0.9%. Sorted regulatory T cells were CD4-positive, CD25-high and CD127-low or negative. Controls came from healthy donors unrelated to patients. Per the germline V gene, CDR1 is SGDLS and CDR2 is YYNGEE. The CDR3 runs 16 residues. The trim removed 3 bases at V and 3 bases at J, leaving 8 bases unmatched. The V gene is TRBV9, the J gene TRBJ1-4; TRBD1 matches at 7 bases. Sequencing was done on a sample of CD4+CD25+ Tregs sorted from PBMCs. The receptor was isolated from a human donor in good health. The CDR3 is CASSGRPGQPNEKLFF. The CDR3 DNA reads as TGTGCCAGCAGCGGACGTCCGGGACAGCCTAATGAAAAACTGTTTTTT.